Listed below are T cell receptor beta chains from one sample, sequenced in a study of a mutant IDH1 vaccine in newly diagnosed glioma. The method was immunoSEQ multiplex PCR; TCRdb's version includes in-frame clones alone and lacks a portion of them. The sample has tens of thousands of clones; approximately 85% are singletons. Their target antigens are unknown. The sample in question was PBMCs, obtained from a glioma patient whose treatment included an IDH1 peptide vaccine. The receptors derive from a man between 35 and 55 years old with glioma. Each CDR3 is given with its conserved first and last residue. The D gene is left open where the match is weak. Size values are once, few and many counts, or a class for expanded clones, and some rows have none.

D gene	J gene	V gene	clone size	CDR3 DNA	CDR3 protein
NA	TRBJ2-1	TRBV29-1	NA	TGCAGCGTTGGAGCTAGGTCGGGTAATGAGCAGTTCTTC	CSVGARSGNEQFF
NA	TRBJ2-1	TRBV6-6	NA	TGTGCCAGCAGTACAACCTACAATGAGCAGTTCTTC	CASSTTYNEQFF
NA	TRBJ2-5	TRBV7-6	NA	TGTGCCAGCAGCTTAAGCCCCGCCCAAGGAGAGACCCAGTACTTC	CASSLSPAQGETQYF
NA	TRBJ1-2	TRBV6-1	NA	TGTGCCAGCAGTGAAGCTACTGCGGGAAGCTATGGCTACACCTTC	CASSEATAGSYGYTF
NA	TRBJ1-4	TRBV25-1	NA	TGTGCCAGCAGTGTGGGGACTAATGAAAAACTGTTTTTT	CASSVGTNEKLFF
NA	TRBJ1-5	TRBV5-1	NA	TGCGCCAGCAGCTTGTCGGAGGGTCAGCCCCAGCATTTT	CASSLSEGQPQHF
NA	TRBJ2-7	TRBV10-1	NA	TGCGCCAGCAACGGGTACAGGGACCCCTACGAGCAGTACTTC	CASNGYRDPYEQYF
NA	TRBJ2-7	TRBV10-3	NA	TGTGCCATCAGTGAGGTCTTCTCCTACGAGCAGTACTTC	CAISEVFSYEQYF
TRBD2	TRBJ2-5	TRBV7-2	NA	TGTGCCAGCAGCCCACCGGGACTAGCGGGTGAGACCCAGTACTTC	CASSPPGLAGETQYF
TRBD1	TRBJ1-3	TRBV28	once	TGTGCCAGCAGTCGGGACAGGGAAAATGGAAACACCATATATTTT	CASSRDRENGNTIYF
NA	TRBJ2-7	TRBV19	NA	TGTGCCAGTAGTAAAAAACATAGCTCCTACGAGCAGTACTTC	CASSKKHSSYEQYF